This passage covers 9 T cell receptor beta chains from one sample sequenced in a study of T cell clusters in autoimmune cytopenias. TRB amplification used approximately 250 ng of peripheral blood genomic DNA. TRB was amplified by touch-down multiplex PCR, primer pools A and B combined. Following a re-call of the multiplex PCR reads, TCRdb has one entry per CDR3 protein and lacks DNA. The sample's table shows 4,200 or so distinct CDR3 sequences. The same specimen was also included in a second study, on T cell repertoires in aging, cancer and after chemotherapy.

The specimen was peripheral blood. The receptor set was obtained from a human donor in good health.

The chain employs TRBV5-1 and TRBJ2-1; absent DNA, TCRdb's TRBD1 call cannot be checked. CDR1 and CDR2 (germline): SGHRS, YFSETQ. The CDR3 runs 12 residues. CDR3 loop: CASSADSNEQFF.

The chain has TRBV20-1 and TRBJ2-7. Looked up from germline, CDR1 is DFQATT and CDR2 is SNEGSKA (reference sequence). The CDR3 is made up of 15 amino acids. CDR3 residues: CSARGGAWDSYEQYF.

Measured by frequency, this clonotype is medium-sized (0.01 to 0.1%). The gene calls are TRBV11-1 and TRBJ1-2; TCRdb designates TRBD1, a call that cannot be tested without DNA. Germline V lookup: CDR1 SGHAT, CDR2 FQDESV (reference sequence). CDR3 size: 14 residues. CDR3 in amino acids: CASSLGQAAAGYTF.

This clonotype ranks as medium-sized in terms of frequency. V usage is TRBV5-6 and J usage is TRBJ1-2; TCRdb proposes TRBD1, but this gene call is untestable without DNA. The CDR3 totals 14 residues. Germline lookup yields CDR1 SGHDT and CDR2 YYEEEE. This chain's CDR3 is CASSLQNPGYGYTF.

This clonotype is classed as medium-sized (0.01 to 0.1%) by frequency. This chain links TRBV27 with TRBJ2-6. CDR3 length: 16 amino acids. CDR1 and CDR2 from the germline V gene are MNHEY and SMNVEV (reference sequence). The CDR3 sequence is CASKAVVVAGANVLTF.

The chain employs TRBV6-4 and TRBJ2-7; TCRdb reports TRBD2, a call that lacks DNA to check it against. The CDR3 covers 17 residues. Germline CDR1 is MRHNA and CDR2 is SNTAGT. This CDR3 reads CASSDVAGGRLGYEQYF.

The chain recombines TRBV20-1 with TRBJ1-2; TCRdb's D call of TRBD1 is untestable without DNA. Germline lookup yields CDR1 DFQATT and CDR2 SNEGSKA (reference sequence). This CDR3 contains 12 residues. CDR3 sequence reads: CSATGGNYGYTF.

By frequency, this clonotype is medium-sized (0.01 to 0.1%). The chain uses TRBV18 and TRBJ1-4. The CDR3 loop spans 12 amino acids. Per the germline V gene, CDR1 is KGHSH and CDR2 is LQKENI. The CDR3 loop reads CASSQGRGELFF.

This clonotype counts as medium-sized by frequency. This sequence joins TRBV6-5 and TRBJ1-5. CDR1 is MNHEY and CDR2 is SVGAGI in the germline V gene. CDR3 length: 13 amino acids. CDR3 loop: CASSYSLNQPQHF.